This entry lists 8 T cell receptor beta chains sequenced from one sample in a study of blood T cell repertoires in COVID-19. The table came from immunoSEQ multiplex PCR; TCRdb's copy has only in-frame clones and leaves some out. The repertoire includes about 220,000 clones, approximately 82% of them detected once, and about 15% sits in the top ten. The sequencing sample was made of PBMCs or T cells enriched from blood (not recorded which). These receptors were collected from a man between 35 and 55 years old who had recovered from COVID-19.

The V and J genes are TRBV5-4 and TRBJ1-4; 12 bases line up with TRBD1. Trimming removed 4 bases from V and 7 bases from J; junction bases left unmatched: 11. Germline-derived CDR1 and CDR2 are SGHNT and YYREEE (reference sequence). The CDR3 sequence is 17 residues long. The CDR3 is CASSPGTGGVHGEKLFF. The CDR3 region has the DNA TGTGCCAGCAGCCCGGGGACAGGGGGCGTGCATGGTGAAAAACTGTTTTTT.

V is TRBV5-1 and J is TRBJ1-1; no clear D gene. V was trimmed by 0 bases and J by 2 bases, leaving 5 bases between them. The CDR3 extends over 13 amino acids. Germline loops: CDR1 SGHRS, CDR2 YFSETQ. In DNA form, the CDR3 reads TGCGCCAGCAGCTTGGAAGCTAACACTGAAGCTTTCTTT. It translates to CASSLEANTEAFF.

CDR3 DNA sequence: TGTGCCAGCAGCAAAGCGGACAGGGGGCCCGAGCAGTACTTC. The encoded protein is CASSKADRGPEQYF. The chain recombines TRBV21-1 with TRBJ2-7; the listed D gene, TRBD1, was not tested against the DNA. TRBV21-1 is designated a pseudogene. The CDR3 extends over 14 amino acids.

This chain uses TRBV7-9 with TRBJ1-2; the D gene is possibly TRBD1 (6 bases). The ends were cut back, 5 bases at V and 8 bases at J, with 15 bases in the middle. CDR1 is SEHNR, CDR2 FQNEAQ, per germline (reference sequence). The CDR3 runs to 13 residues. CDR3 DNA sequence: TGTGCCAGCAGCCGACAGGAGGCGAGGGGCTACACCTTC. Translated: CASSRQEARGYTF.

The chain has TRBV5-1 and TRBJ2-1; possible D gene TRBD1, 6 bases. With 0 bases removed from V and 5 bases from J, the gap between germline ends came to 9 bases. CDR1 and CDR2 from the germline V gene are SGHRS and YFSETQ. The CDR3 length is 14 residues. The CDR3: CASSLVAGDNEQFF. CDR3 nucleotide sequence: TGCGCCAGCAGCTTGGTAGCAGGGGACAATGAGCAGTTCTTC.

The CDR3 DNA follows: TGCGCCAGCGGGTTAGGAGGGGGACTAAATTCACCCCTCCACTTT. It encodes CASGLGGGLNSPLHF. V gene TRBV4-3 combines with J gene TRBJ1-6, with D tentatively TRBD1 (6 bases). The germline gives CDR1 LGHNA, CDR2 YSLEER. The CDR3 is 15 amino acids. V lost 8 bases and J 7 bases, leaving 18 bases between the germline ends.

V usage is TRBV27 and J usage is TRBJ2-1; TRBD2 matches 9 bases. The CDR3 extends over 15 amino acids. V lost 0 bases, J lost 6 bases, and 3 bases stayed unmatched. The V gene's germline CDR1 is MNHEY and CDR2 SMNVEV (reference sequence). CDR3 protein: CASSLSPTSGNEQFF. The CDR3 region has the DNA TGTGCCAGCAGTTTATCCCCGACTAGCGGCAATGAGCAGTTCTTC.

The rearrangement links TRBV27 to TRBJ1-1, with 9 positions matching TRBD1. V was pared by 5 bases and J by 5 bases, with 3 bases of the junction left unmatched. This CDR3 has 13 residues. Germline assignment: CDR1 MNHEY and CDR2 SMNVEV (reference sequence). The CDR3 loop is CASSLDRGTEAFF. CDR3 coding DNA: TGTGCCAGCAGTCTCGACAGGGGGACTGAAGCTTTCTTT.